The clone carrying this T cell receptor (beta chain) was counted at least ten times. This entry comes from a study of spatial heterogeneity in lung cancer. On the study more broadly: Raw reads showed each unique TCR and UMI combination turning up more than ten times on average.

TCR cDNA molecules each carried a unique molecular identifier. Via MiXCR, TCRdb re-called the 5' RACE reads, giving one row per CDR3 protein. The table shows approximately 52,000 distinct CDR3 sequences, with around 5.2% occurring only once. As for time point: sample taken at primary tumor resection. No cell sorting; template was whole RNA from tumor, lung tissue or PBMC. Untreated early-stage non-small cell lung cancer patients, about 70 in total, were the donors. This sequence was found in a male donor with early-stage non-small cell lung cancer. The material sequenced was PBMCs, taken at surgery.

In DNA, the CDR3 is TGCGCCAGCAGCTTGTTGATGGGGGGCACTGAAGCTTTCTTT. Amino acids: CASSLLMGGTEAFF. This chain uses TRBV5-1 with TRBJ1-1; tentative D call: TRBD1 (5 bases). From germline, CDR1 is SGHRS and CDR2 YFSETQ. CDR3 length equals 14 residues. V lost 1 base, J lost 4 bases, and 11 bases lay in between. Drawing the rest from reference TRBV5-1 and TRBJ1-1, the complete variable domain is KAGVTQTPRYLIKTRGQQVTLSCSPISGHRSVSWYQQTPGQGLQFLFEYFSETQRNKGNFPGRFSGRQFSNSRSEMNVSTLELGDSALYLCASSLLMGGTEAFFGQGTRLTVV.